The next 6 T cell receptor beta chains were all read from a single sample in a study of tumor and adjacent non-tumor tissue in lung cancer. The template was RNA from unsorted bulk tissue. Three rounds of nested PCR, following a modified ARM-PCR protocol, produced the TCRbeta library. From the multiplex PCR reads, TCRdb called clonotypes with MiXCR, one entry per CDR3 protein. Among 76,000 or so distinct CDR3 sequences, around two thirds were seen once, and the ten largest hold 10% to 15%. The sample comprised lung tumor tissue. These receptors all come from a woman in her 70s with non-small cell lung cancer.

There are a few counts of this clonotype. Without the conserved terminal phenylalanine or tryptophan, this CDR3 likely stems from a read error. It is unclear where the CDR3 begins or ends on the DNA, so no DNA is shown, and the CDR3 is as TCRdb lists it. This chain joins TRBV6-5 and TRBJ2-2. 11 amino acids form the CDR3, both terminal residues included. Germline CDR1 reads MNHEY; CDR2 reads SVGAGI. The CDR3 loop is CASGNTGEPFS.

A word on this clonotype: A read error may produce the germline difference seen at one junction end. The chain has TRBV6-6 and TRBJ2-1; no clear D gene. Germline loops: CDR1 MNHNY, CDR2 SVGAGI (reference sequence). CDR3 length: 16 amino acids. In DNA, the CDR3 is TGTGTCAGCAGTCACGGCCTGGAAAAGTCCTACAATGAGCAGTTCTTC. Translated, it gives CVSSHGLEKSYNEQFF.

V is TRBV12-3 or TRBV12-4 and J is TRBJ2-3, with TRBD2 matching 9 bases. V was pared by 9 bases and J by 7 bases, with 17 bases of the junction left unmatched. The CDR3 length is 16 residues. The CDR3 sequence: CARRPESSGSLNTQYF. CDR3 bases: TGTGCCAGGAGGCCCGAGAGTAGCGGGAGTTTGAATACGCAGTATTTT.

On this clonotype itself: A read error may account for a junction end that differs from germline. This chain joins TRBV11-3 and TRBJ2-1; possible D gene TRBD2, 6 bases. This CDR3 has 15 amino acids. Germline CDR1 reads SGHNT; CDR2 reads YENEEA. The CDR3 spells CTSSLASESYNEQLF. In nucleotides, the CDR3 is TGTACCAGCAGCTTAGCTAGCGAGAGCTACAATGAGCAGCTCTTC.

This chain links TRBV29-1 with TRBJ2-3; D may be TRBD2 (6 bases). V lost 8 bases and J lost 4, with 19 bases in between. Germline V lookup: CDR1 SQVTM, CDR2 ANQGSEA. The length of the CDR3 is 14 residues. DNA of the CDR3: TGCAGCCTTGCCCGGGGGATAGGGGCAGATACGCAGTATTTT. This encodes CSLARGIGADTQYF.

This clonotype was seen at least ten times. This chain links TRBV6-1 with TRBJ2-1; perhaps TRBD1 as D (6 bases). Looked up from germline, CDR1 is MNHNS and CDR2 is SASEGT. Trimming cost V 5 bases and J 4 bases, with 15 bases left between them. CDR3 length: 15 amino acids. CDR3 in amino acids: CASSLDRSSYNEQFF. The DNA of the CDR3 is TGTGCCAGCAGTCTCGACAGGAGCAGTTACAATGAGCAGTTCTTC.